This T cell receptor beta chain derives from a study of shared clonotypes between healthy human individuals. General study results and limits: Generation of non-shared clonotypes was less probable than generation of clonotypes shared by all four donors.

The CDR3 runs to 13 residues. V lost 1 base, J lost 5 bases, and 9 bases lay in between. CDR1 and CDR2 (germline): SGDLS, YYNGEE. A remark on this clone: Its antigen is as yet unknown. A much bigger clone sits one base away, suggesting this may be a read error. The sample holds other DNA sequences that translate to the same CDR3.

The protocol was immunoSEQ multiplex PCR, while the TCRdb copy is restricted to in-frame clones and leaves out a portion. The profile shows fewer than 150,000 clones, approximately 70% of them singletons. With CCR7-negative CD45RA+ TemRA cells, CD45RO+ cells were combined in CD8 memory. The chain joins TRBV9 to TRBJ1-1; no reliable D call. The material sequenced was memory CD8+ T cells sorted from blood. This sample's subset: CD45RO+ cells pooled with CCR7-negative TemRA cells. This TCR was recovered from a woman aged 30 to 39 in good health. The CDR3 here is CASSVSWGTEAFF. As DNA, the CDR3 is TGTGCCAGCAGCGTATCTTGGGGAACTGAAGCTTTCTTT.